Presented here are 9 T cell receptor beta chains from one specimen sequenced in a study of tumor-infiltrating lymphocytes in localized non-small cell lung cancer. The protocol was immunoSEQ multiplex PCR, while the TCRdb copy is restricted to in-frame clones and leaves out a portion. This table holds fewer than 12,000 clones, 63% found once. The sample consisted of lung tumor tissue. The receptors here all came from a human donor with non-small cell lung cancer.

The rearrangement joins TRBV2 to TRBJ1-2; 11 bases fit TRBD1. Trimming at V came to 6 bases and at J to 7 bases, leaving 7 bases not matched to a gene. This CDR3 has 14 residues. The germline gives CDR1 SNHLY, CDR2 FYNNEI. CDR3: CASRARTGGVGYTF. DNA for the CDR3: TGTGCCAGCAGGGCCAGGACAGGGGGCGTTGGCTACACCTTC. The whole variable domain, filled in from reference TRBV2 and TRBJ1-2, reads EPEVTQTPSHQVTQMGQEVILRCVPISNHLYFYWYRQILGQKVEFLVSFYNNEISEKSEIFDDQFSVERPDGSNFTLKIRSTKLEDSAMYFCASRARTGGVGYTFGSGTRLTVV.

The CDR3 here is CATRENPNTGELFF. The CDR3 DNA reads TGTGCCACCAGGGAGAACCCGAACACCGGGGAGCTGTTTTTT. This chain joins TRBV15 and TRBJ2-2; no firm D call. This CDR3 is built from 14 residues. The germline V gene encodes CDR1 LNHNV and CDR2 YYDKDF (reference sequence). Trimming pared 6 bases from V and 0 bases from J, leaving 8 bases between.

The chain carries TRBV7-9 and TRBJ2-3; 12 nucleotides agree with TRBD2. Germline V CDR1 and CDR2: SEHNR, FQNEAQ (reference sequence). V lost 5 bases, J lost 11 bases, and 11 bases stayed unmatched. The CDR3 contains 15 residues. CDR3 amino acids: CASSPRTSGMRRQYF. The DNA of the CDR3 is TGTGCCAGCAGCCCCCGGACTAGCGGGATGCGGCGGCAGTATTTT.

This clone appeared a few times. This sequence joins TRBV5-1 and TRBJ1-1; TRBD1 matches at 7 bases. Germline CDR1 and CDR2: SGHRS and YFSETQ. The CDR3 spans 15 residues. With 0 bases clipped from V and 5 bases from J, the junction kept 7 bases outside the gene matches. The CDR3 here is CASSLEGARDTEAFF. CDR3 sequence (DNA): TGCGCCAGCAGCTTGGAGGGGGCCAGGGATACTGAAGCTTTCTTT.

This clone is medium-sized (0.01 to 0.1%) within its sample. The chain is built from TRBV29-1 and TRBJ1-1, with no clear D. Trimming took off 7 bases at V and 1 base at J, with 13 bases between the two ends. Germline V gene lookup returns CDR1 SQVTM and CDR2 ANQGSEA. The CDR3 loop spans 13 amino acids. In DNA form, the CDR3 reads TGCAGCGGCAATAGGTGGGGGAACACTGAAGCTTTCTTT. Amino acid sequence: CSGNRWGNTEAFF. Full variable domain (outside the CDR3, taken from reference TRBV29-1 and TRBJ1-1): SAVISQKPSRDICQRGTSLTIQCQVDSQVTMMFWYRQQPGQSLTLIATANQGSEATYESGFVIDKFPISRPNLTFSTLTVSNMSPEDSSIYLCSGNRWGNTEAFFGQGTRLTVV.

By share, this clone ranks as medium-sized. The same CDR3 is also encoded by other DNA sequences in this sample. The chain employs TRBV5-1 and TRBJ2-7; TRBD1 matches 12 bases. The CDR3 covers 15 residues. Germline V CDR1 and CDR2: SGHRS, YFSETQ. V lost 4 bases to trimming and J lost 4 bases; unmatched junction nucleotides: 6. The CDR3 nucleotides read TGCGCCAGCAGCCTGGGACAGGGGGCTTTTTACGAGCAGTACTTC. It translates to CASSLGQGAFYEQYF.

This sequence joins TRBV5-1 and TRBJ2-6; D is ambiguous. The CDR3 is made up of 16 amino acids. Per the germline V gene, CDR1 is SGHRS and CDR2 is YFSETQ. The V end lost 6 bases, the J end lost 1 base, and 14 bases lay between the germline ends. The chain's CDR3 is CASKVNLGSGANVLTF. DNA of the CDR3: TGCGCCAGCAAGGTTAATTTGGGTTCTGGGGCCAACGTCCTGACTTTC.

The rearrangement links TRBV5-1 to TRBJ2-7, with 9 bases lining up with TRBD1. The CDR3 contains 15 residues. Unmatched junction bases numbered 5, after V lost 0 bases and J lost 4 bases. The germline gives CDR1 SGHRS, CDR2 YFSETQ. CDR3: CASSLGGTGLYEQYF. As DNA, the CDR3 is TGCGCCAGCAGCTTGGGGGGGACAGGGCTTTACGAGCAGTACTTC.

This chain links TRBV30 with TRBJ1-1; no clear D. The CDR3 is made up of 12 amino acids. Per the germline V gene, CDR1 is GTSNPN and CDR2 is SVGIG (reference sequence). Trimming took off 2 bases at V and 4 bases at J, with 8 bases between the two ends. The CDR3 DNA is TGTGCCTGGAGTCCAGAATTCACTGAAGCTTTCTTT. Protein product: CAWSPEFTEAFF.